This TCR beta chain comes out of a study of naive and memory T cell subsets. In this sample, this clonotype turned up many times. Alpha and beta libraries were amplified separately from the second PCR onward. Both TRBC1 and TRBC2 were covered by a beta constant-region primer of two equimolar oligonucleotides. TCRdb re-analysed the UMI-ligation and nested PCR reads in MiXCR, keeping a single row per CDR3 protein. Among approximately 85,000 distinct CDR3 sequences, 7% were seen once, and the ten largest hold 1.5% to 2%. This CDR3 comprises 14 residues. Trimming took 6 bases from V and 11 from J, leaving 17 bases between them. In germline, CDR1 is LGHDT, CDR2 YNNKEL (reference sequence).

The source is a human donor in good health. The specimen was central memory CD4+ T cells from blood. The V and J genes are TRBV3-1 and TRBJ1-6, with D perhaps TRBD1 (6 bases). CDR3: CASRRTDLVTPLHF. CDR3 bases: TGTGCCAGCAGGCGGACAGACCTTGTAACACCCCTCCACTTT.